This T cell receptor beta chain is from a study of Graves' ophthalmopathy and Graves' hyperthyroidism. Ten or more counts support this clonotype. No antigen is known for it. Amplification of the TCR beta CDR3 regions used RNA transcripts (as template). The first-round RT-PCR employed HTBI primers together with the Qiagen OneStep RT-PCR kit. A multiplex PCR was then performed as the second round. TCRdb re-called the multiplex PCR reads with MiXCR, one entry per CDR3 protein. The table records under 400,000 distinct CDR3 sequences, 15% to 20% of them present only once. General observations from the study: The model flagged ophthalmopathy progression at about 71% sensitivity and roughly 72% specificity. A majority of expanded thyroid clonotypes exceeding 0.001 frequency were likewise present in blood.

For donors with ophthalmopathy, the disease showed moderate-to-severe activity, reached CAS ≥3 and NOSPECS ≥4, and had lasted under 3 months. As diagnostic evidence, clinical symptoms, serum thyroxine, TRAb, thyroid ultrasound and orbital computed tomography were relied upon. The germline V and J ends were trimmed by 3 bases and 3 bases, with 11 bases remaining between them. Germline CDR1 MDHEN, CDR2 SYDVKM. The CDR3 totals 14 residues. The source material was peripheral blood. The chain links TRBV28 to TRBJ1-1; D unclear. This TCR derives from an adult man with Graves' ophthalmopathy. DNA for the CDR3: TGTGCCAGCAGTTTTACAAGAGGTTACACTGAAGCTTTCTTT. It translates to CASSFTRGYTEAFF.